This T cell receptor (beta chain) derives from a study of T cell clonotyping in hematopoietic cell transplantation. V dropped 2 bases and J dropped 8 bases, with 15 bases sitting between them. Germline V gives CDR1 MNHNS, CDR2 SASEGT. The CDR3 runs to 14 residues. Worth noting for this clone: Its antigen is currently unknown.

Sequenced by immunoSEQ multiplex PCR; TCRdb stores in-frame clones only, minus some. The sample carries more than 40,000 clones, about 95% recorded once. Findings and caveats of the study: Broader posttransplant TCR repertoire diversity was predicted by graft donor and pretransplant recipient Inverse Simpson Index values. Recipient TCR diversity dropped after transplant; expanded clonotypes rose from day 30 to 180.

The sequenced sample consisted of peripheral blood mononuclear cells. The genes are TRBV6-1 and TRBJ1-1, with D tentatively TRBD1 (5 bases). This clonotype was obtained from a man under 40 in good health. Some clones in this sample may be carry-over from other donors' samples. The CDR3 nucleotides are TGTGCCAGCAGTGAACGAGGGGTGGGAGTGGAAGCTTTCTTT. Protein sequence: CASSERGVGVEAFF.